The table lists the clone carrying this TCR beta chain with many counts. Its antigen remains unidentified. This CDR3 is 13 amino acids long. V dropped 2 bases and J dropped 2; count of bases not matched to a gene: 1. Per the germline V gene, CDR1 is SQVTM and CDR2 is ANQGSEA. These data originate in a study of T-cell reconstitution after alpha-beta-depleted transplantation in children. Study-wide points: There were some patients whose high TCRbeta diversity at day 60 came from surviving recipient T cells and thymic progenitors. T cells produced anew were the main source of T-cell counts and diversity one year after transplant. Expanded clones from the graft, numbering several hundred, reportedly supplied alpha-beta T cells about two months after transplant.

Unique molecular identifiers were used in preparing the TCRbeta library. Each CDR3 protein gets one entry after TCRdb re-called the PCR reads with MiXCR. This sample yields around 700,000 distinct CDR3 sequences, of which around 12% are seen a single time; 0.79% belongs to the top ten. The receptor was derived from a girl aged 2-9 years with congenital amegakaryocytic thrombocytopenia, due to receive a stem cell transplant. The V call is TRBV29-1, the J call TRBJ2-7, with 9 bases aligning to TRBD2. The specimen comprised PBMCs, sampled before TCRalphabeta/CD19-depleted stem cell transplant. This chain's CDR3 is CSVELAGTYEQYF. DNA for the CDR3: TGCAGCGTTGAACTAGCGGGGACCTACGAGCAGTACTTC.